This TCR beta chain was profiled in a study of shared clonotypes between healthy human individuals. Sequencing used immunoSEQ multiplex PCR; TCRdb keeps in-frame clones, though not all of them. The sample holds roughly 1,000,000 clones; 75% to 80% are singletons and the top ten take roughly 0.61%. This clonotype originated in a man between 18 and 35 years old in good health. Some clones in this sample may be carry-over from other donors' samples. Input material: memory CD4+ T cells from PBMCs. Documented subset: CD45RA-negative fraction.

CDR3 bases: TGTGCCAGCAGCCCGAGGGATCGTGGTGAGCAGTTCTTC. This gives the protein CASSPRDRGEQFF. The chain couples TRBV5-8 to TRBJ2-1, with D perhaps matching TRBD2 (5 bases). Germline CDR1 is SGHTS and CDR2 is YDEGEE. V dropped 4 bases and J dropped 9 bases, with 14 bases sitting between them. This CDR3 is 13 amino acids long.